The clone carrying this TCR beta chain was seen a single time. Sequenced by immunoSEQ multiplex PCR; TCRdb stores in-frame clones only, minus some. Here the sample spans fewer than 35,000 clones, around nine tenths being singletons. These data are taken from a study of regulatory and conventional T cells in RAG deficiency. Between the trimmed V and J ends, which lost 0 bases and 6 bases, there was a span of 10 bases. The CDR3 spans 15 residues. The germline V gene has CDR1 SGHRS and CDR2 YFSETQ. The data were also submitted as part of a second study, on regulatory T cells. That source reports: Amplification used 52 TRBV primers and 13 TRBJ primers.

The gene calls are TRBV5-1 and TRBJ1-6; no clear D. The TCR was taken from a human donor in good health. The sample comprised CD8+ T cells sorted from blood. As DNA, the CDR3 is TGCGCCAGCAGCTTGGGCCTGCAGATTAATTCACCCCTCCACTTT. This sequence encodes CASSLGLQINSPLHF. The full variable domain, its missing parts supplied by reference TRBV5-1 and TRBJ1-6, is KAGVTQTPRYLIKTRGQQVTLSCSPISGHRSVSWYQQTPGQGLQFLFEYFSETQRNKGNFPGRFSGRQFSNSRSEMNVSTLELGDSALYLCASSLGLQINSPLHFGNGTRLTVT.